The rows below give T cell receptor beta chains drawn from one sample of a study of neoadjuvant anti-PD-1 for oral cavity cancer. The protocol was immunoSEQ multiplex PCR, while the TCRdb copy is restricted to in-frame clones and leaves out a portion. The sample carries roughly 60,000 clones, around 85% recorded once. The sequenced sample was PBMCs, obtained before nivolumab (anti-PD-1) treatment. These receptors all stem from a person aged 35-80 years with oral cavity squamous cell carcinoma. CDR3s include the opening cysteine and the closing phenylalanine or tryptophan. Each record gives: J gene, V gene, clone size, D gene, CDR3 DNA, CDR3 protein. D genes are given only for firm matches. Clone size is shown for a subset of rows, as once, few, many or a class of expanded clone.

>TRBJ2-1|TRBV27|-|-
TGTGCCAGCAGACCCCGGGCGGGTTACAATGAGCAGTTCTTC
CASRPRAGYNEQFF
>TRBJ1-5|TRBV7-2|-|-
TGTGCCAGCAGCTTAGGGAGGTATAGCAATCAGCCCCAGCATTTT
CASSLGRYSNQPQHF
>TRBJ2-3|TRBV9|few|-
TGTGCCAGCAGCGACCCCGGGGGCTCGGCAGATACGCAGTATTTT
CASSDPGGSADTQYF
>TRBJ1-1|TRBV11-2|-|-
TGTGCCAGCAGCTTAGGCACGAACACTGAAGCTTTCTTT
CASSLGTNTEAFF
>TRBJ1-1|TRBV2|-|-
TGTGCCAGCACCCCATCCAGGGCCGGCGACACTGAAGCTTTCTTT
CASTPSRAGDTEAFF
>TRBJ1-2|TRBV15|-|-
TGTGCCACCAGCAGCCTTTTGAACTATGGCTACACCTTC
CATSSLLNYGYTF
>TRBJ1-2|TRBV6-4|-|-
TGTGCCAGCAGTGACCGGACGTCCTCGGGGGGCTATGGCTACACCTTC
CASSDRTSSGGYGYTF
>TRBJ1-1|TRBV2|few|-
TGTGCCAGCAGGAATGACGGCGTCACTGAAGCTTTCTTT
CASRNDGVTEAFF
>TRBJ1-1|TRBV29-1|-|-
TGCAGCGTTGTGGGGCAGGGGAGCACAACTCCACGTGAAGCTTTCTTT
CSVVGQGSTTPREAFF
>TRBJ1-6|TRBV13|-|-
TGTGCCAGCAGCCAAGGGACGGTCGATAATTCACCCCTCCACTTT
CASSQGTVDNSPLHF
>TRBJ1-1|TRBV27|-|-
TGTGCCACCCAAACCCATACAGGGGCTTTCTTT
CATQTHTGAFF
>TRBJ2-2|TRBV7-8|-|-
TGTGCCAGCAGCTTAGCGAACGGGTTAACGACCGCCGGGGAGCTGTTTTTT
CASSLANGLTTAGELFF
>TRBJ1-5|TRBV5-6|few|TRBD1
TGTGCCAGCAGCTACGGGACAGGAGGAGTCGAGAGCAATCAGCCCCAGCATTTT
CASSYGTGGVESNQPQHF
>TRBJ2-1|TRBV9|few|-
TGTGCCAGCAGCGTAGACGAGGGCCTCATGGATGAGCAGTTCTTC
CASSVDEGLMDEQFF
>TRBJ2-1|TRBV5-6|-|TRBD2
TGTGCCAGCAGCGTGGGACTAGCGGGAGCCTTCTACAATGAGCAGTTCTTC
CASSVGLAGAFYNEQFF